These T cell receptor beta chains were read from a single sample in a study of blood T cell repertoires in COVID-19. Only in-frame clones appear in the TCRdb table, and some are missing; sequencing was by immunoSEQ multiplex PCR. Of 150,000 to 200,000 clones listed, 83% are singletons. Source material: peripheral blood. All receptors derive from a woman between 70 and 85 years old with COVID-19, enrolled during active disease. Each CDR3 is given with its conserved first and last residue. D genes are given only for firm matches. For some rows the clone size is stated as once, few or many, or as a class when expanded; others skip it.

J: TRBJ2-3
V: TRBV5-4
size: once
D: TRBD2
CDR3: CASSSIAGSGTDTQYF
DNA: TGTGCCAGCAGCTCCATAGCGGGATCAGGCACAGATACGCAGTATTTT

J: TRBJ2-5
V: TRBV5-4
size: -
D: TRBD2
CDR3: CASSPPAGGSGTQYF
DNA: TGTGCCAGCAGCCCCCCGGCGGGAGGGTCGGGGACCCAGTACTTC

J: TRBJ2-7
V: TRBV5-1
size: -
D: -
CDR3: CASLTLCSYEQYF
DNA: TGCGCCAGCCTTACACTATGCTCCTACGAGCAGTACTTC

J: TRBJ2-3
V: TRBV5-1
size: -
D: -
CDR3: CASSPRSSTDTQYF
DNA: TGCGCCAGCAGCCCGAGAAGTAGCACAGATACGCAGTATTTT

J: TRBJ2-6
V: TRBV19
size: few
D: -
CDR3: CASSADSTYSGANVLTF
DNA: TGTGCCAGTAGTGCGGACAGTACCTATTCTGGGGCCAACGTCCTGACTTTC

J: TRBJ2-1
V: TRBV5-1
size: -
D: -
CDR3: CASSLGTISSYNEQFF
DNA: TGCGCCAGCAGCTTGGGGACAATCAGCTCCTACAATGAGCAGTTCTTC

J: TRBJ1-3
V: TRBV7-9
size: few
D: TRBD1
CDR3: CASSSKQGASGNTIYF
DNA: TGTGCCAGCAGCTCCAAACAGGGGGCCTCTGGAAACACCATATATTTT

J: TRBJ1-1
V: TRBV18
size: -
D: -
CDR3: CASSPPQGARWNTEAFF
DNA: TGTGCCAGCTCACCACCCCAGGGCGCTCGTTGGAACACTGAAGCTTTCTTT

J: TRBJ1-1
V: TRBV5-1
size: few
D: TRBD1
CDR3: CASSLEYRGMNTEAFF
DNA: TGCGCCAGCAGCTTGGAATACAGGGGAATGAACACTGAAGCTTTCTTT

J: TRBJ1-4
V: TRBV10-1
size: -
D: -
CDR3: CATGTINEKLFF
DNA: TGCGCCACCGGGACAATTAATGAAAAACTGTTTTTT

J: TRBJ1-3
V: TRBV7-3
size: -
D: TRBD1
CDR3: CASSFDRGDTIYF
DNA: TGTGCCAGCAGCTTCGACAGGGGAGACACCATATATTTT

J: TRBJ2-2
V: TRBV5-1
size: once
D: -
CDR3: CASSPEAVGAGELFF
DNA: TGCGCCAGCAGCCCGGAGGCAGTTGGGGCCGGGGAGCTGTTTTTT

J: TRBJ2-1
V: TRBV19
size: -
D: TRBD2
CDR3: CASNQLAGVMNEQFF
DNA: TGTGCCAGTAATCAACTAGCGGGAGTAATGAATGAGCAGTTCTTC

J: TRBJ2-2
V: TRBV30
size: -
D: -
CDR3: CAWSSRGGSPGELFF
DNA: TGTGCCTGGAGTTCCCGAGGCGGCAGCCCCGGGGAGCTGTTTTTT

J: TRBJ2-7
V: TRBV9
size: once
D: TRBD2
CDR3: CASSAASGAPYEQYF
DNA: TGTGCCAGCAGCGCGGCAAGCGGGGCTCCCTACGAGCAGTACTTC

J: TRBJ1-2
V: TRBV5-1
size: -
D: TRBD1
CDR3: CASSWTGQLNYGYTF
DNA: TGCGCCAGCAGCTGGACGGGACAGCTAAACTATGGCTACACCTTC

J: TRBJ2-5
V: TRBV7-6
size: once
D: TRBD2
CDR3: CASSLGTGGATSGRAQETQYF
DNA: TGTGCCAGCAGCTTAGGGACAGGGGGCGCGACTAGCGGGAGGGCCCAAGAGACCCAGTACTTC

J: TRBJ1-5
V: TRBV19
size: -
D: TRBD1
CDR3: CASRGQANQPQHF
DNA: TGTGCCAGTAGAGGACAGGCTAATCAGCCCCAGCATTTT

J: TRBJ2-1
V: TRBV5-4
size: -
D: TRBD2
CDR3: CASSLQRGSIYNEQFF
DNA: TGTGCCAGCAGCTTGCAACGCGGGAGTATCTACAATGAGCAGTTCTTC

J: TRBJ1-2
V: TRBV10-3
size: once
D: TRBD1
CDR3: CAISGTGRTYGYTF
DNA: TGTGCCATCAGTGGGACAGGGAGAACCTATGGCTACACCTTC

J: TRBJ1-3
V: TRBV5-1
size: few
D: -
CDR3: CASSLEPSSGNTIYF
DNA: TGCGCCAGCAGCTTGGAGCCGAGCTCTGGAAACACCATATATTTT

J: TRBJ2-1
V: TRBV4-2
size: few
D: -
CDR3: CASSQVGAAVGNEQFF
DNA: TGTGCCAGCAGCCAAGTAGGAGCGGCCGTGGGGAATGAGCAGTTCTTC

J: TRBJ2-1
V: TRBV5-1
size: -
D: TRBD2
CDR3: CASSPGLAGIWNEQFF
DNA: TGCGCCAGCAGCCCGGGACTAGCGGGAATATGGAATGAGCAGTTCTTC

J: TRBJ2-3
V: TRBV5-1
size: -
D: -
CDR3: CASSPGLHTDTQYF
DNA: TGCGCCAGCAGCCCCGGACTACACACAGATACGCAGTATTTT

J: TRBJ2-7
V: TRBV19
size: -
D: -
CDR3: CASSPQGGLGTYEQYF
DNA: TGTGCCAGTAGTCCCCAGGGGGGATTGGGGACCTACGAGCAGTACTTC

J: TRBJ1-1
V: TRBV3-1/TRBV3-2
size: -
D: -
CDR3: CASSQGREVMNTEAFF
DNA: TGTGCCAGCAGCCAGGGACGGGAGGTGATGAACACTGAAGCTTTCTTT

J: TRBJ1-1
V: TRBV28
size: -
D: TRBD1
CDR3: CASSPRTGEAFF
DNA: TGTGCCAGCAGTCCACGGACAGGTGAAGCTTTCTTT

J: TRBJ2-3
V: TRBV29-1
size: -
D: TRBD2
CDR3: CSVGREGTDTQYF
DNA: TGCAGCGTTGGGCGGGAGGGCACAGATACGCAGTATTTT

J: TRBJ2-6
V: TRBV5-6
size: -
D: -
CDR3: CASSFMTVGTRGANVLTF
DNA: TGTGCCAGCAGCTTTATGACGGTTGGGACTCGGGGGGCCAACGTCCTGACTTTC

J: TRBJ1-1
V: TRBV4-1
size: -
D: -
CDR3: CASSHTQGRLAAFF
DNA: TGCGCCAGCAGCCATACCCAGGGGAGACTAGCAGCTTTCTTT

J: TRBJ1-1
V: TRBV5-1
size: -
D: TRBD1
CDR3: CASSLPPGTVNTEAFF
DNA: TGCGCCAGCAGCTTGCCCCCCGGGACAGTGAACACTGAAGCTTTCTTT

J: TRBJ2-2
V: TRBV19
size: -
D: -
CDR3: CASTLRRGSDTGELFF
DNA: TGTGCCAGTACCCTAAGAAGGGGGTCGGACACCGGGGAGCTGTTTTTT

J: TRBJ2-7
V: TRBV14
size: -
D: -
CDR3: CASSLIRGEQYF
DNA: TGTGCCAGCAGCCTTATAAGAGGCGAGCAGTACTTC

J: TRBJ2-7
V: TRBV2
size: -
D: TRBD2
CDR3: CASSEVGGLAGGLYEQYF
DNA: TGTGCCAGCAGTGAAGTGGGGGGACTAGCGGGAGGGTTGTACGAGCAGTACTTC

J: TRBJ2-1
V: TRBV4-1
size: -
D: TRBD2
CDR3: CASRTSGSHEQFF
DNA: TGCGCCAGCAGGACTAGCGGGAGTCATGAGCAGTTCTTC

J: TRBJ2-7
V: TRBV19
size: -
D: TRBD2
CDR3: CASSIGSGSSYEQYF
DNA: TGTGCCAGTAGTATCGGTAGCGGGAGCTCCTACGAGCAGTACTTC

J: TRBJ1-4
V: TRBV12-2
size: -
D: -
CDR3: CASRLAAGIGIYNEKLFF
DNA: TGTGCAAGTCGCTTAGCGGCGGGGATCGGGATCTATAATGAAAAACTGTTTTTT

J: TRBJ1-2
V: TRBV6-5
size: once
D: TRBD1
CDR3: CASRAGNQGARGYTF
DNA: TGTGCCAGCAGAGCCGGGAATCAGGGGGCGCGAGGCTACACCTTC

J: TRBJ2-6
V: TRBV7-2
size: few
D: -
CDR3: CASKLVGANVLTF
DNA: TGTGCCAGCAAGCTGGTTGGGGCCAACGTCCTGACTTTC

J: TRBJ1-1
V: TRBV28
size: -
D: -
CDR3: CASRGDNKNTEAFF
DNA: TGTGCCAGCAGGGGGGACAACAAGAACACTGAAGCTTTCTTT

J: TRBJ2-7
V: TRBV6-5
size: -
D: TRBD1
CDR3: CASRRQGPSYEQYF
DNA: TGTGCCAGCAGACGACAGGGTCCCAGCTACGAGCAGTACTTC

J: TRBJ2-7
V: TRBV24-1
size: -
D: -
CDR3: CATSDSSGAALSYEQYF
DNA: TGTGCCACCAGTGATTCCTCGGGAGCAGCCCTCTCCTACGAGCAGTACTTC

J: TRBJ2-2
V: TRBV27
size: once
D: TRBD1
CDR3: CASRIDRGTGELFF
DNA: TGTGCCAGCAGGATTGACAGGGGGACCGGGGAGCTGTTTTTT

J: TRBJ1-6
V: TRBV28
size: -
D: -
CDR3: CASSSQTAINSPLHF
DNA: TGTGCCAGCAGCTCGCAGACAGCAATTAATTCACCCCTCCACTTT

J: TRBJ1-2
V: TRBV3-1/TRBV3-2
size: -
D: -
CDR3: CASSRRGQNDGYTF
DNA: TGTGCCAGCAGCCGCCGCGGTCAGAATGATGGCTACACCTTC